Included here is one T cell receptor beta chain sequence, with context. Its specificity is unknown. 5'RACE primed from the constant segment yielded TCR alpha and TCR beta cDNA libraries bearing sample barcodes and UMIs. TCRdb analysed the 5' RACE reads with MiXCR anew, one entry per CDR3 protein. The table includes roughly 410,000 distinct CDR3 sequences, 24% detected once. This sample stems from a study of T-cell memory formation after mild COVID-19. Looking at the study overall: TCR clusters were mostly donor specific.

CDR3 size: 15 residues. J lost 2 bases, V lost 1 base, and 3 bases had no gene match. The germline V gene encodes CDR1 SEHNR and CDR2 FQNEAQ (reference sequence). Regarding the study as a whole: CD4+ contracting clones lay mainly in CM and EM, CD8+ ones in EMRA.

Sequenced: PBMCs or a T cell subset sorted from them (not recorded which). The chain employs TRBV7-9 and TRBJ2-3, with TRBD2 identical over 7 bases. The sequence came from an adult woman who had mild COVID-19 (a few samples of this study predate the infection). Cell type and time point are not known. The CDR3 coding sequence is TGTGCCAGCAGCTTAGAAGGGACTAACACAGATACGCAGTATTTT. Translated, it gives CASSLEGTNTDTQYF. Full variable domain (outside the CDR3, taken from reference TRBV7-9 and TRBJ2-3): DTGVSQNPRHKITKRGQNVTFRCDPISEHNRLYWYRQTLGQGPEFLTYFQNEAQLEKSRLLSDRFSAERPKGSFSTLEIQRTEQGDSAMYLCASSLEGTNTDTQYFGPGTRLTVL.